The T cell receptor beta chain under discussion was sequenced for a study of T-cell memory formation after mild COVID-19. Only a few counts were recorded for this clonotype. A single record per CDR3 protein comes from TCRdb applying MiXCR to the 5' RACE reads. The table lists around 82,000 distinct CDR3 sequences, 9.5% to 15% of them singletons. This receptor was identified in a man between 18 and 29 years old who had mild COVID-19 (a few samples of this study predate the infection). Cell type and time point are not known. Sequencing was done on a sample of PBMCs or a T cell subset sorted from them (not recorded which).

The CDR3 DNA sequence: TGCGCCAGCAGTGAGCTGGTTGGCACTGAAGCTTTCTTT. It specifies CASSELVGTEAFF. The chain employs TRBV10-2 and TRBJ1-1; no firm D call. The germline gives CDR1 WSHSY, CDR2 SAAADI. CDR3 length equals 13 residues. The V end lost 2 bases, the J end lost 4 bases, and 8 bases lay between the germline ends.